These T cell receptor beta chains were read from a single sample in a study of human T cells and chemical hapten exposure. TCRdb redid the calling of the RACE reads with MiXCR, one entry per CDR3 protein. Of roughly 40,000 distinct CDR3 sequences listed, approximately 10% were seen once; the top ten hold approximately 6.3%. The material sequenced was whole blood, taken in connection with sensitization to the hapten diphenylcyclopropenone (DPC). All receptors derive from a young man with alopecia areata. Some clones in this sample may be carry-over from other donors' samples. CDR3s include the opening cysteine and the closing phenylalanine or tryptophan. A D gene is named only where the DNA matches it firmly. Where a row states a size, it is once, few, many or the class of an expanded clone; other rows omit it.

>TRBJ2-1|NA|NA|TRBV27
CASSQGRETNEQFF
TGTGCCAGCAGCCAAGGACGGGAAACTAATGAGCAGTTCTTC
>TRBJ2-1|NA|NA|TRBV14
CASSQGVYNEQFF
TGTGCCAGCAGCCAAGGTGTATACAATGAGCAGTTCTTC
>TRBJ2-7|NA|TRBD1|TRBV7-9
CASSIPRTGGFYEQYF
TGTGCCAGCAGCATTCCCCGGACAGGGGGCTTCTACGAGCAGTACTTC
>TRBJ2-1|few|NA|TRBV12-3/TRBV12-4
CASSFYRGARTNEQFF
TGTGCCAGCAGTTTTTATCGGGGGGCCCGCACCAATGAGCAGTTCTTC
>TRBJ2-3|many|NA|TRBV12-3/TRBV12-4
CASSRRRGSTDTQYF
TGTGCCAGCAGCCGCCGCCGGGGGAGCACAGATACGCAGTATTTT
>TRBJ2-3|NA|TRBD2|TRBV11-2
CASSLDLLPRLAGRTDTQYF
TGTGCCAGCAGCTTAGATTTATTACCGCGACTAGCGGGACGCACAGATACGCAGTATTTT
>TRBJ2-2|many|NA|TRBV11-2
CASSKGARGGTGELFF
TGTGCCAGCAGCAAAGGGGCCAGGGGGGGCACCGGGGAGCTGTTTTTT
>TRBJ2-5|NA|TRBD2|TRBV28
CASSFTAGGETQYF
TGTGCCAGCAGTTTCACGGCGGGAGGAGAGACCCAGTACTTC
>TRBJ2-5|many|TRBD2|TRBV7-3
CASSFRGGPQYF
TGTGCCAGCAGCTTCCGCGGGGGTCCCCAGTACTTC
>TRBJ1-6|many|NA|TRBV20-1
CSARGNNNSPLHF
TGCAGTGCTAGAGGGAATAATAATTCACCCCTCCACTTT
>TRBJ2-2|many|NA|TRBV19
CASKVGRFHGELFF
TGTGCCAGTAAGGTGGGACGGTTTCACGGGGAGCTGTTTTTT
>TRBJ1-1|few|NA|TRBV12-3/TRBV12-4
CASSFGGLNTEAFF
TGTGCCAGCAGTTTTGGGGGCCTGAACACTGAAGCTTTCTTT
>TRBJ2-7|many|TRBD2|TRBV7-7
CASSIAGGYEQYF
TGTGCCAGCAGCATAGCGGGGGGGTACGAGCAGTACTTC
>TRBJ2-2|many|NA|TRBV15
CATSSWDEAGELFF
TGTGCCACCAGCAGCTGGGACGAAGCCGGGGAGCTGTTTTTT
>TRBJ2-1|NA|TRBD2|TRBV5-1
CASSLVPGTTKTYNEQFF
TGCGCCAGCAGCTTGGTGCCCGGGACTACTAAGACCTACAATGAGCAGTTCTTC
>TRBJ2-3|many|NA|TRBV14
CASSDRNSDTQYF
TGTGCCAGCAGCGATCGAAATTCAGATACGCAGTATTTT
>TRBJ2-7|NA|TRBD2|TRBV12-5
CASGLVAGNYEQYF
TGTGCTAGTGGTTTGGTAGCGGGGAACTACGAGCAGTACTTC
>TRBJ1-1|NA|NA|TRBV18
CASSPDRMNTEAFF
TGTGCCAGCTCACCAGACAGAATGAACACTGAAGCTTTCTTT
>TRBJ2-1|few|TRBD1|TRBV2
CASRETGVRGNEQFF
TGTGCCAGCAGAGAGACAGGGGTGCGGGGCAATGAGCAGTTCTTC
>TRBJ2-1|many|TRBD1|TRBV29-1
CSVVVTGAISYNEQFF
TGCAGCGTTGTTGTCACAGGGGCCATCTCCTACAATGAGCAGTTCTTC
>TRBJ1-6|many|NA|TRBV6-1
CASSDSGNNSPLHF
TGTGCCAGCAGTGATTCAGGAAATAATTCACCCCTCCACTTT
>TRBJ2-1|NA|NA|TRBV14
CASSRGQGFANNEQFF
TGTGCCAGCAGCCGTGGGCAGGGGTTCGCAAACAATGAGCAGTTCTTC
>TRBJ2-1|NA|NA|TRBV3-1
CASSQAGISRNEQFF
TGTGCCAGCAGCCAAGCCGGGATTTCCCGTAATGAGCAGTTCTTC
>TRBJ2-5|few|TRBD2|TRBV7-2
CASSLRLAGAQETQYF
TGTGCCAGCAGCTTAAGGCTAGCGGGGGCTCAAGAGACCCAGTACTTC
>TRBJ2-3|NA|NA|TRBV5-1
CASTGTYGGTDTQYF
TGCGCCAGCACCGGGACATATGGAGGTACAGATACGCAGTATTTT
>TRBJ2-5|few|TRBD1|TRBV3-1
CASSHLGQGETQYF
TGTGCCAGCAGCCACCTGGGACAGGGAGAGACCCAGTACTTC
>TRBJ1-1|NA|NA|TRBV19
CASIGIYGTEAFF
TGTGCCAGTATAGGAATCTATGGGACTGAAGCTTTCTTT
>TRBJ1-1|many|TRBD1|TRBV6-2/TRBV6-3
CASTRAGGTEAFF
TGTGCCAGCACGAGGGCAGGGGGGACTGAAGCTTTCTTT
>TRBJ2-4|many|TRBD2|TRBV2
CASSERTSGFDF
TGTGCCAGCAGTGAGAGGACTAGCGGGTTCGACTTC
>TRBJ2-1|many|TRBD2|TRBV15
CATSRSFSGRPYNEQFF
TGTGCCACCAGCAGATCGTTTAGCGGGAGGCCGTACAATGAGCAGTTCTTC
>TRBJ2-3|few|NA|TRBV25-1
CASSETRAVGADTQYF
TGTGCCAGCAGTGAAACTAGAGCTGTGGGGGCAGATACGCAGTATTTT
>TRBJ2-5|few|TRBD2|TRBV7-2
CASSLSGSRGETQYF
TGTGCCAGCAGCCTTAGCGGGAGCAGGGGAGAGACCCAGTACTTC
>TRBJ1-2|few|NA|TRBV27
CASSASGNRYGYTF
TGTGCCAGCAGTGCTTCAGGGAATCGGTATGGCTACACCTTC
>TRBJ1-4|once|TRBD1|TRBV6-5
CASSNRGPREILFF
TGTGCCAGCAGCAACAGGGGGCCGAGGGAAATACTGTTTTTT
>TRBJ2-4|many|NA|TRBV7-2
CASSLDSGGDIQYF
TGTGCCAGCAGCTTAGATTCAGGGGGGGACATTCAGTACTTC
>TRBJ1-2|medium-sized|NA|TRBV27
CASMGGARYGYTF
TGTGCCAGCATGGGGGGGGCGCGGTATGGCTACACCTTC
>TRBJ2-3|NA|NA|TRBV5-1
CASSLEPGLNTQYF
TGCGCCAGCAGCTTGGAACCTGGGTTGAATACGCAGTATTTT
>TRBJ2-6|NA|TRBD1|TRBV12-3/TRBV12-4
CASSFVGQARPSGANVLTF
TGTGCCAGCAGTTTTGTCGGACAGGCCAGACCCTCTGGGGCCAACGTCCTGACTTTC
>TRBJ1-4|NA|NA|TRBV12-3/TRBV12-4
CASSRTDEKLFF
TGTGCCAGCAGCCGGACAGATGAAAAACTGTTTTTT
>TRBJ2-2|few|NA|TRBV19
CASSTQANTGELFF
TGTGCCAGTAGTACCCAGGCTAACACCGGGGAGCTGTTTTTT
>TRBJ2-3|NA|TRBD2|TRBV20-1
CSALAGGTDTQYF
TGCAGTGCTCTAGCGGGAGGAACAGATACGCAGTATTTT
>TRBJ1-2|many|NA|TRBV12-3/TRBV12-4
CASSSSGVKDGSNYGYTF
TGTGCCAGCAGCTCAAGCGGGGTAAAGGACGGATCTAACTATGGCTACACCTTC
>TRBJ2-7|NA|NA|TRBV5-1
CASRRGAYEQYF
TGCGCCAGCAGGAGGGGGGCCTACGAGCAGTACTTC
>TRBJ1-2|few|TRBD1|TRBV7-2
CASSLAPGQAFGYTF
TGTGCCAGCAGCTTAGCCCCCGGACAGGCCTTTGGCTACACCTTC
>TRBJ1-6|NA|NA|TRBV9
CASSLRTGYDSPLHF
TGTGCCAGCAGCCTACGAACAGGGTATGATTCACCCCTCCACTTT
>TRBJ2-5|NA|NA|TRBV5-1
CASTPTGANTQYF
TGCGCCAGCACTCCAACAGGAGCTAACACCCAGTACTTC
>TRBJ2-5|few|NA|TRBV20-1
CSARDWLAYQETQYF
TGCAGTGCTAGAGATTGGCTGGCCTACCAAGAGACCCAGTACTTC